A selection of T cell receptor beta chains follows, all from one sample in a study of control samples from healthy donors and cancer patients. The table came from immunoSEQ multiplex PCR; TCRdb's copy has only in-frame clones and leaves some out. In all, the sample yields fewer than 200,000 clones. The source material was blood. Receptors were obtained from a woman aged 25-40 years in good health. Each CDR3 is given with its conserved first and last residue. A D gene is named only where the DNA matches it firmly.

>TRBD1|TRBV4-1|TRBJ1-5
TGCGCCAGCAGCCACACAGGGGAGAATCAGCCCCAGCATTTT
CASSHTGENQPQHF
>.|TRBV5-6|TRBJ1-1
TGTGCCAGCAGCTTGTACCGATGGACTGAAGCTTTCTTT
CASSLYRWTEAFF
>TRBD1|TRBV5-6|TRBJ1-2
TGTGCCAGCAGTTCAGGGGGTTCAACGACCTATGGCTACACCTTC
CASSSGGSTTYGYTF
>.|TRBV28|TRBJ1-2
TGTGCCAGCAGTTTAAAGGTTGGCCCGAGCTACACCTTC
CASSLKVGPSYTF
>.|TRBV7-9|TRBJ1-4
TGTGCCAGCAGCTTAGTGAGCGGCGGTGAAAAACTGTTTTTT
CASSLVSGGEKLFF
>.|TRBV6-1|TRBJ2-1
TGTGCCAGCAGTGCGTCTCTTCAGGGAACCTACAATGAGCAGTTCTTC
CASSASLQGTYNEQFF
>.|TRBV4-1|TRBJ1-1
TGCGCCAGCAGCTTCGGACCCAACACTGAAGCTTTCTTT
CASSFGPNTEAFF
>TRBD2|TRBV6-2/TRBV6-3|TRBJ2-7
TGTGCCAGCAGTTCCCGGCGGGGGAGGGCCTACGAGCAGTACTTC
CASSSRRGRAYEQYF
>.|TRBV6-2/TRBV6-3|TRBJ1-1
TGTGCCAGCAGTTACTCGAGAGGGGGCACTGAAGCTTTCTTT
CASSYSRGGTEAFF
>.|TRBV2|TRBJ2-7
TGTGCCAGCAGAGGGGATCCCTACGAGCAGTACTTC
CASRGDPYEQYF
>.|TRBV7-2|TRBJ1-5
TGTGCCAGCAGCTTAGGAACCAGGGACCTTAGCAATCAGCCCCAGCATTTT
CASSLGTRDLSNQPQHF
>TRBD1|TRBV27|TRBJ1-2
TGTGCCAGCAGTTTTATCGACAGGGTGCACTATGGCTACACCTTC
CASSFIDRVHYGYTF
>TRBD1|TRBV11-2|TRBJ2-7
TGTGCCAGCAGCTTAGCAGGGACAGGGTTCTCCGAGCAGTACTTC
CASSLAGTGFSEQYF
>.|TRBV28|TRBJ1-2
TGTGCCAGCAGAATGGTAGGGGGAATTAACTATGGCTACACCTTC
CASRMVGGINYGYTF
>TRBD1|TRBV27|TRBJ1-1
TGTGCCAGCAGAAAGACAGGGCCAACTGAAGCTTTCTTT
CASRKTGPTEAFF
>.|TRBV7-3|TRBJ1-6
TGTGCCAGCAGCTTACAGGGAAGCTCCTATAATTCACCCCTCCACTTT
CASSLQGSSYNSPLHF
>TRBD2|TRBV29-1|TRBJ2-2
TGCAGCGTTCAGGGGACTAGCGGGGTGGACACCGGGGAGCTGTTTTTT
CSVQGTSGVDTGELFF
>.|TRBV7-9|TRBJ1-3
TGTGCCAGCAGCTTGAGAGGACCCTCTGGAAACACCATATATTTT
CASSLRGPSGNTIYF
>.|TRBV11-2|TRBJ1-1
TGTGCCAGCAGAAATACAGGGAACACTGAAGCTTTCTTT
CASRNTGNTEAFF
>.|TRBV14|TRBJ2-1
TGTGCCAGCAGCCAAGAGGTACAGTATAATGAGCAGTTCTTC
CASSQEVQYNEQFF
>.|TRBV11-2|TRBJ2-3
TGTGCCAGCAGCTTAACTGGGGCCCTGGACGCGGGTACGCAGTATTTT
CASSLTGALDAGTQYF
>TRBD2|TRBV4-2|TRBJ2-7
TGTGCCAGCAGCCAAGGGGTGGGAGCTAGCGGATCCTACGAGCAGTACTTC
CASSQGVGASGSYEQYF
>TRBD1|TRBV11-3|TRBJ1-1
TGTGCCAGCAGCTCTGGGACAGACACTGAAGCTTTCTTT
CASSSGTDTEAFF
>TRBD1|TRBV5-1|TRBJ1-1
TGCGCCAGCAGCTCCGCAACAGCGAGACAGGGAAAAGCTTTCTTT
CASSSATARQGKAFF
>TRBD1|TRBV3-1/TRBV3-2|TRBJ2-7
TGTGCCAGCAGCCAAGATTGGGGGACAGGGGGCGATGAGCAGTACTTC
CASSQDWGTGGDEQYF
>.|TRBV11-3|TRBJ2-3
TGTGCCAGCAGCCTACAGAAGCCAGATACGCAGTATTTT
CASSLQKPDTQYF
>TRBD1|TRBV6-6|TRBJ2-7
TGTGCCAGCAGTCCCTGGGGGACAGGACCTTACGAGCAGTACTTC
CASSPWGTGPYEQYF
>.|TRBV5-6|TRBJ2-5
TGTGCCAGCAGCTTAGAAGAGACCCAGTACTTC
CASSLEETQYF
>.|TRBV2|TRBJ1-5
TGTGCCAGCGTCGGACAAATAAATCAGCCCCAGCATTTT
CASVGQINQPQHF
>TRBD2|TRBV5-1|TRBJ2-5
TGCGCCAGCAGCTTGGGACTAGCGGGGGAACAAGAGACCCAGTACTTC
CASSLGLAGEQETQYF
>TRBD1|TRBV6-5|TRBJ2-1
TGTGCCAGCAGTTACGGACAGGGGTACAATGAGCAGTTCTTC
CASSYGQGYNEQFF
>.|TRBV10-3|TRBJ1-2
TGTGCCATCAGTGAGGGACAGTCATCCTATGGTGCCTACACCTTC
CAISEGQSSYGAYTF
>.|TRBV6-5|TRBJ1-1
TGTGCCAGCAGTTACCTCAAACAGGCAGCTGAAGCTTTCTTT
CASSYLKQAAEAFF
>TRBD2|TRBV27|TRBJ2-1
TGTGCCAGCAGCCCCATAGCGGGGGCCAAGGACAATGAGCAGTTCTTC
CASSPIAGAKDNEQFF